Shown below are 21 T cell receptor beta chains from a single sample sequenced in a study of blood T cell repertoires in COVID-19. TCRdb's table, derived via immunoSEQ multiplex PCR, lists solely in-frame clones and lacks some. This table holds over 25,000 clones, 65% to 90% found once. Sample: peripheral blood. These receptors all come from a human donor in a cohort sampled during active COVID-19.

The chain combines TRBV5-1 with TRBJ2-1; TRBD2 is a possible D gene (5 bases). CDR3 size: 14 residues. Germline V CDR1 and CDR2: SGHRS, YFSETQ. V dropped 0 bases and J dropped 10 bases, with 14 bases sitting between them. The CDR3 DNA sequence: TGCGCCAGCAGCTTGGTGACTCTTGGGAGAGAGCAGTTCTTC. Protein sequence: CASSLVTLGREQFF.

The J gene is TRBJ2-5, the V gene TRBV30; 7 nucleotides align to TRBD1. Trimming at V came to 4 bases and at J to 4 bases, leaving 12 bases not matched to a gene. This CDR3 region has 15 residues. CDR1 is GTSNPN, CDR2 SVGIG, per germline (reference sequence). The CDR3 coding sequence is TGTGCCTGGACCTCCGGGACAGAGGGGAGAGAGACCCAGTACTTC. As protein: CAWTSGTEGRETQYF.

Notes on this clone: At one end, the junction sequence differs from germline, possibly due to a read error. The chain recombines TRBV20-1 with TRBJ1-1; D call uncertain. There are 10 residues in the CDR3. Germline assignment: CDR1 DFQATT and CDR2 SNEGSKA (reference sequence). The CDR3 sequence: CSSPNTEAFF. The CDR3 DNA reads TGCAGTTCCCCGAACACCGAAGCTTTCTTT.

In this sample, this clone turned up a few times. The V and J genes are TRBV18 and TRBJ1-5, with TRBD1 as a possible D gene (6 bases). The germline CDR1 and CDR2 sequences are KGHSH and LQKENI. The ends were cut back, 5 bases at V and 0 bases at J, with 11 bases in the middle. CDR3 length equals 15 residues. The CDR3 DNA follows: TGTGCCAGCTCATACAGGGAGAATAGCAATCAGCCCCAGCATTTT. This encodes CASSYRENSNQPQHF.

This chain connects TRBV28 to TRBJ2-1; 8 nucleotides line up with TRBD1. With 5 bases clipped from V and 7 bases from J, the junction kept 10 bases outside the gene matches. In germline, CDR1 is MDHEN, CDR2 SYDVKM. The CDR3 is 15 residues long. The CDR3 here is CASSPLTGVKNEQFF. The CDR3 DNA follows: TGTGCCAGCAGTCCCCTGACAGGGGTTAAGAATGAGCAGTTCTTC.

The genes are TRBV30 and TRBJ2-7; a weak D match, TRBD2 (6 bases). Deletions cut 3 bases from V and 4 bases from J, with 16 bases between. The CDR3 totals 14 residues. Per the germline V gene, CDR1 is GTSNPN and CDR2 is SVGIG (reference sequence). The DNA for the CDR3 is TGTGCCTGGAGCGCGGGCCTTGGGGGGTACGAGCAGTACTTC. The encoded protein is CAWSAGLGGYEQYF.

The V gene is TRBV12-5, the J gene TRBJ2-6; D not certain. The CDR3 covers 17 residues. Germline CDR1 LGHNT, CDR2 FRNRAP. V was pared by 3 bases and J by 2 bases, with 14 bases between. The CDR3 sequence: CASGFELVYPGANVLTF. The CDR3 DNA is TGTGCTAGTGGTTTCGAATTGGTCTACCCTGGGGCCAACGTCCTGACTTTC.

The rearrangement uses TRBV12-5 and TRBJ2-7, with TRBD1 matching 8 bases. Per the germline V gene, CDR1 is LGHNT and CDR2 is FRNRAP. The trim removed 5 bases at V and 3 bases at J, leaving 6 bases unmatched. The CDR3 is made up of 14 amino acids. The CDR3 protein is CASGAGQAFYEQYF. For the CDR3, the DNA is TGTGCTAGTGGTGCGGGACAGGCCTTCTACGAGCAGTACTTC.

The rearrangement joins TRBV6-2 or TRBV6-3 to TRBJ2-7; maybe TRBD2 (5 bases). Trimming took 3 bases from V and 2 from J, leaving 11 bases between them. The CDR3 runs to 14 residues. Germline V gene sequence: CDR1 MNHEY, CDR2 SVGEGT. This CDR3 reads CASSYIWETYEQYF. CDR3 coding DNA: TGTGCCAGCAGTTATATTTGGGAGACCTACGAGCAGTACTTC.

V gene TRBV29-1 combines with J gene TRBJ1-1, with unresolved D. CDR3 length equals 11 residues. V was clipped by 6 bases and J by 4 bases, with 9 bases between them. CDR1 is SQVTM, CDR2 ANQGSEA, per germline. The CDR3 protein is CSVAEGTEAFF. Written as DNA, the CDR3 is TGCAGCGTCGCGGAGGGCACTGAAGCTTTCTTT.

This clone was seen a handful of times. This chain connects TRBV7-9 to TRBJ2-7; the D gene is possibly TRBD1 (5 bases). V dropped 4 bases and J dropped 1 base, with 8 bases sitting between them. This CDR3 has 13 residues. The germline V gene encodes CDR1 SEHNR and CDR2 FQNEAQ (reference sequence). The CDR3 here is CASSSRVSYEQYF. As DNA, the CDR3 is TGTGCCAGCAGCTCCAGGGTATCCTACGAGCAGTACTTC.

The chain is built from TRBV27 and TRBJ1-2, with 7 bases identical to TRBD1. Germline values: CDR1 MNHEY, CDR2 SMNVEV (reference sequence). The V segment lost 4 bases and the J segment 5 bases; nucleotides outside the gene matches: 10. The CDR3 runs to 15 residues. Here the CDR3 reads CASSSRQGPWYGYTF. CDR3 sequence (DNA): TGTGCCAGCAGTTCCCGACAGGGACCTTGGTATGGCTACACCTTC.

The chain recombines TRBV5-1 with TRBJ2-1; 14 bases fit TRBD2. CDR1 and CDR2 from the germline V gene are SGHRS and YFSETQ. The V and J ends lost 4 bases and 10 bases, in that order; junction bases with no gene match: 10. CDR3 size: 16 residues. The CDR3, as DNA: TGCGCCAGCAGCCAACGGACTAGCGGGGGGCTTAAGGAGCAGTTCTTC. Translating gives CASSQRTSGGLKEQFF.

The rearrangement links TRBV3-1 (or the pseudogene TRBV3-2) to TRBJ1-5; 8 bases are shared with TRBD1. The V gene's germline CDR1 is LGHDT and CDR2 YNNKEL (reference sequence). With V trimmed by 3 bases and J by 2 bases, 12 bases remained unmatched. This CDR3 has 18 residues. CDR3 coding DNA: TGTGCCAGCAGCCAGGGACTACAGGGGGAGGAAGGCAATCAGCCCCAGCATTTT. As protein: CASSQGLQGEEGNQPQHF.

The chain is built from TRBV28 and TRBJ1-4, with 8 bases aligning to TRBD1. Germline CDR1 reads MDHEN; CDR2 reads SYDVKM. The junction had 13 bases not matched to a gene; V was cut back by 6 bases and J by 7 bases. This CDR3 has 16 residues. CDR3 region: CASSPPQDRGIEKLFF. The DNA of the CDR3 is TGTGCCAGCAGCCCTCCCCAAGACAGGGGAATTGAAAAACTGTTTTTT.

The chain has TRBV2 and TRBJ1-2, with 7 bases aligning to TRBD1. Trimming removed 0 bases from V and 8 bases from J; junction bases left unmatched: 21. Germline CDR1 is SNHLY and CDR2 is FYNNEI. The CDR3 length is 19 residues. The CDR3: CASSEARDRPAIGTYGYTF. CDR3 coding DNA: TGTGCCAGCAGTGAAGCGCGGGACAGACCGGCTATCGGCACTTACGGCTACACCTTC.

CDR3 sequence (DNA): TGCGCCAGCAGCTTGGATGGCGGGGGGGCCTCAGATACGCAGTATTTT. It yields the protein CASSLDGGGASDTQYF. V and J are TRBV5-1 and TRBJ2-3, with 9 nucleotides matching TRBD2. CDR1 SGHRS and CDR2 YFSETQ come from the germline V gene. The CDR3 totals 16 residues. Unmatched junction bases numbered 6, after V lost 0 bases and J lost 4 bases.

The rearrangement uses TRBV2 and TRBJ1-6, with 7 nucleotides matching TRBD1. Trimming at V came to 7 bases and at J to 6 bases, leaving 3 bases not matched to a gene. The CDR3 length is 13 residues. The germline CDR1 and CDR2 sequences are SNHLY and FYNNEI. The CDR3 sequence is CASMGQTNSPLHF. CDR3 sequence (DNA): TGTGCCAGCATGGGACAGACTAATTCACCCCTCCACTTT.

The rearrangement uses TRBV5-1 and TRBJ2-6, with 7 positions matching TRBD1. Germline lookup yields CDR1 SGHRS and CDR2 YFSETQ. This CDR3 is built from 18 residues. The V and J ends lost 2 bases and 0 bases, in that order; junction bases with no gene match: 8. Written as DNA, the CDR3 is TGCGCCAGCAGCTTCTCAGGGGGTCCCCCCTCTGGGGCCAACGTCCTGACTTTC. Protein: CASSFSGGPPSGANVLTF.

This chain uses TRBV5-8 with TRBJ1-1; TRBD1 agrees at 9 bases. This CDR3 region has 16 residues. Germline assignment: CDR1 SGHTS and CDR2 YDEGEE. V was pared by 4 bases and J by 0 bases, with 7 bases of the junction left unmatched. In nucleotides, the CDR3 is TGTGCCAGCAGCCGACTAGACAGGGGGATGAACACTGAAGCTTTCTTT. The encoded protein is CASSRLDRGMNTEAFF.

This clone appeared a few times. The J gene is TRBJ1-5, the V gene TRBV6-1; 7 positions agree with TRBD1. CDR3 length equals 17 residues. Germline V gene lookup returns CDR1 MNHNS and CDR2 SASEGT. V gave up 4 bases and J gave up 5 bases; unmatched junction bases: 14. The CDR3 region has the DNA TGTGCCAGCAGTGGAAAGACCGGGACAGCTGCTTATCAGCCCCAGCATTTT. It yields the protein CASSGKTGTAAYQPQHF.